This is a list of T cell receptor beta chains from one sample in a study of blood T cell repertoires in COVID-19. Sequencing used immunoSEQ multiplex PCR; TCRdb keeps in-frame clones, though not all of them. The sample carries 150,000 to 200,000 clones, 86% recorded once. The sequencing input was peripheral blood. The receptors here all came from a man aged 55 to 70 with acute or convalescent COVID-19. The CDR3 runs from the conserved cysteine through the conserved F or W. A D gene is named only where the DNA matches it firmly. Clone size is not always given. Where it is, it says once, few, many or a class for expanded clones.

cdr3_length d_call j_call clone_size v_call cdr3_nt cdr3_aa
13 NA TRBJ2-7 NA TRBV3-1/TRBV3-2 TGTGCCAGCAGCCCGACAGGCCCTCGGGAGCAGTACTTC CASSPTGPREQYF
17 TRBD2 TRBJ2-3 NA TRBV27 TGTGCCAGCAGCCGACCTGGACTAGCGGGGTTCACAGATACGCAGTATTTT CASSRPGLAGFTDTQYF
14 NA TRBJ1-1 NA TRBV7-9 TGTGCCAGCAGCGAGGGGGTGGTTAACACTGAAGCTTTCTTT CASSEGVVNTEAFF
14 NA TRBJ2-1 NA TRBV11-2 TGTGCCAGCAGCTTAGATGGAGCTCTGCCTGAGCAGTTCTTC CASSLDGALPEQFF
17 TRBD1 TRBJ2-3 NA TRBV5-6 TGTGCCAGCAGCTTATTGGGGGGACAGGGGGCCGCAGATACGCAGTATTTT CASSLLGGQGAADTQYF
15 TRBD2 TRBJ2-1 once TRBV7-3 TGTGCCAGCAGTAGTAGCGGGAGAGGTAACAATGAGCAGTTCTTC CASSSSGRGNNEQFF
14 NA TRBJ2-7 NA TRBV7-8 TGTGCCAGCAGCCTTACTAGCTTGGGGTACGAGCAGTACTTC CASSLTSLGYEQYF
15 TRBD2 TRBJ2-3 NA TRBV5-4 TGTGCCAGCAGCTCAAGGACTAGCGGGAGGGATACGCAGTATTTT CASSSRTSGRDTQYF
10 NA TRBJ2-1 NA TRBV20-1 TGCAGTGCTGGGAGGACTGAGCAGTTCTTC CSAGRTEQFF
17 NA TRBJ2-2 NA TRBV19 TGTGCCAGTACCCTACAAAAGGCAGGGTTATCGACCGGGGAGCTGTTTTTT CASTLQKAGLSTGELFF
19 TRBD2 TRBJ2-1 NA TRBV4-2 TGTGCCAGCAGCCTAAAGACTAGCGGGACTCGTCCCCCCCCACATGAGCAGTTCTTC CASSLKTSGTRPPPHEQFF
16 TRBD1 TRBJ2-7 NA TRBV5-1 TGCGCCAGCAGCTTGGGCCCCCGGGACAGGGGGGTCGAGCAGTACTTC CASSLGPRDRGVEQYF
16 NA TRBJ1-1 NA TRBV5-1 TGCGCCAGCAGCTTGGGGGGACAAACCCTGAACACTGAAGCTTTCTTT CASSLGGQTLNTEAFF
16 NA TRBJ1-1 NA TRBV19 TGTGCCAGTAGGGCCACGCTTTGGGGAGGGAGCACTGAAGCTTTCTTT CASRATLWGGSTEAFF
18 TRBD2 TRBJ2-1 NA TRBV27 TGTGCCAGCAGTTTACAGGGACTAGCGGGAGGGCCGGACAATGAGCAGTTCTTC CASSLQGLAGGPDNEQFF
15 NA TRBJ2-5 NA TRBV11-2 TGTGCCAGCAGCTTAAGCGGGACAGGCCAAGAGACCCAGTACTTC CASSLSGTGQETQYF
13 TRBD1 TRBJ1-1 few TRBV5-1 TGCGCCAGCAGCTTGGAGACAGGGACAGAAGCTTTCTTT CASSLETGTEAFF
15 TRBD1 TRBJ2-7 NA TRBV6-6 TGTGCCAGCAGTACTCCGGGACAGGGTGTCTTCGAGCAGTACTTC CASSTPGQGVFEQYF